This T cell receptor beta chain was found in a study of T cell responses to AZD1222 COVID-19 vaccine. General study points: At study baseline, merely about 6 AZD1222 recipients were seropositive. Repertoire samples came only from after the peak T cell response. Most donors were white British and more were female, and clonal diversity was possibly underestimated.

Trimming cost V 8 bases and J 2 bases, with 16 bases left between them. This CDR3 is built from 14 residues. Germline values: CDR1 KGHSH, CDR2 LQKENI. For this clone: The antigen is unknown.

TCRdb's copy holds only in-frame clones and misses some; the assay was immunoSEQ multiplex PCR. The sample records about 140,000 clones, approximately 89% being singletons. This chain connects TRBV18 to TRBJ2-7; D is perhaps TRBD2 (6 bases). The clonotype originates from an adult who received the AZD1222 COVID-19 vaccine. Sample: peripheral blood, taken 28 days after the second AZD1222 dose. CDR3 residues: CASAAGTGAYEQYF. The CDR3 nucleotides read TGTGCCAGCGCCGCCGGGACTGGGGCCTACGAGCAGTACTTC. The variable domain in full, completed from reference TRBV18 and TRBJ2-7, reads NAGVMQNPRHLVRRRGQEARLRCSPMKGHSHVYWYRQLPEEGLKFMVYLQKENIIDESGMPKERFSAEFPKEGPSILRIQQVVRGDSAAYFCASAAGTGAYEQYFGPGTRLTVT.